This T cell receptor beta chain was found in a study of OX40 agonist ivuxolimab in advanced cancers. Study-level background: Hepatocellular carcinoma, melanoma, renal cell or head and neck cancer was diagnosed in the dose-escalation patients. Aged 23 to 79 with a mean of approximately 60 years, they were around 83% male.

The germline V and J ends were trimmed by 5 bases and 2 bases, with 10 bases remaining between them. Germline CDR1 and CDR2: SNHLY and FYNNEI. The CDR3 length is 13 residues. To note about this clone: Its antigen is unidentified.

Study outcomes and limitations: Clones of CD4+ and CD8+ blood T cells grew by week 6 at doses of 0.1 to 3.0 mg/kg. Partial responders dosed at 0.1-3.0 mg/kg displayed clonal expansion ranking among the lowest.

Measured with immunoSEQ multiplex PCR; TCRdb has only the in-frame clones, and not every one. The sample has under 100,000 clones; approximately 84% are singletons. This sequence was found in an adult with an advanced solid tumor such as melanoma, head and neck, liver or kidney cancer. The sequences come from CD4+ or CD8+ T cells sorted from blood, collected in a trial of the OX40 agonist ivuxolimab. V gene TRBV2 combines with J gene TRBJ2-7; either TRBD1 or TRBD2 may fit D (5 bases each). CDR3 amino acids: CASSPGLPYEQYF. CDR3 DNA: TGTGCCAGCAGTCCGGGGCTCCCCTACGAGCAGTACTTC.